Sequencing of this T cell receptor beta chain was carried out in a study of identical twins. This clonotype showed up just once. Its antigen remains unidentified. General study points: These conclusions were based on statistical analysis (cross-sectional, not following the same donors). There was more out-of-frame TCR alpha sharing in monozygotic twins than models estimated. Twins' excess sharing was less marked for out-of-frame beta sequences.

Germline V gene sequence: CDR1 SGHNT, CDR2 YYREEE (reference sequence). The CDR3 has 13 residues. V lost 10 bases to trimming and J lost 7 bases, with 18 bases between them. Through template switching, a universal primer site was introduced, and the cDNA contained unique molecular identifiers. TCRdb ran MiXCR on the 5' RACE reads and lists one entry per CDR3 protein. The table records nearly 650,000 distinct CDR3 sequences, around 7.4% of them present only once. The data also belong to a second study, concerning yellow fever vaccine responses in identical twins.

Sequencing was carried out using PBMCs. The chain has TRBV5-4 and TRBJ2-1, with D perhaps matching TRBD1 or TRBD2 (6 bases each). The source of this sequence is a woman younger than 35 in good health. CDR3 loop: CAGERRGVNEQFF. CDR3 coding DNA: TGTGCCGGTGAGCGAAGGGGGGTAAATGAGCAGTTCTTC.